Listed below are T cell receptor beta chains from one sample, sequenced in a study of OX40 agonist ivuxolimab in advanced cancers. TCRdb keeps only in-frame clones here, not all; method: immunoSEQ multiplex PCR. In the table there are around 80,000 clones, roughly nine tenths of which are singletons. This material consisted of CD4+ or CD8+ T cells sorted from blood, taken in a trial of the OX40 agonist ivuxolimab. The receptors were sampled from an adult with an advanced solid tumor such as melanoma, head and neck, liver or kidney cancer. Both conserved end residues are part of each CDR3. The D gene is left open where the match is weak. The size entry is marked missing in some rows and otherwise reads once, few, many or a size class.

-,TRBJ1-5,15,TRBV19,-,CASSRGRGRDQPQHF,TGTGCCAGTAGTAGGGGGCGGGGGCGAGATCAGCCCCAGCATTTT
-,TRBJ2-6,15,TRBV28,-,CASSPLGLGANVLTF,TGTGCCAGCAGTCCCCTAGGCCTTGGGGCCAACGTCCTGACTTTC
-,TRBJ1-2,15,TRBV9,-,CASSETGYSNYGYTF,TGTGCCAGCAGCGAAACGGGCTATTCTAACTATGGCTACACCTTC
-,TRBJ2-7,13,TRBV29-1,-,CSVGPTSSYEQYF,TGCAGCGTTGGGCCTACTAGCTCCTACGAGCAGTACTTC
TRBD2,TRBJ2-3,18,TRBV5-1,few,CASSSGLAGAIITDTQYF,TGCGCCAGCAGCTCGGGACTAGCGGGGGCCATAATCACAGATACGCAGTATTTT
-,TRBJ2-1,14,TRBV7-9,once,CASSSTSNINEQFF,TGTGCCAGCAGCTCCACCTCCAATATTAATGAGCAGTTCTTC
-,TRBJ1-2,12,TRBV28,-,CASSSGGYGYTF,TGTGCCAGCAGTTCCGGGGGCTATGGCTACACCTTC
TRBD2,TRBJ2-1,14,TRBV28,-,CASSKGLAGGMSFF,TGTGCCAGCAGCAAGGGACTAGCGGGAGGTATGAGCTTCTTC
TRBD1,TRBJ1-2,13,TRBV6-5,-,CASTRTGNYGYTF,TGTGCCAGCACCCGGACAGGAAACTATGGCTACACCTTC
-,TRBJ1-2,18,TRBV5-3,-,CARSLVIQVTVPDYGYTF,TGTGCCAGAAGCTTGGTAATACAGGTAACGGTCCCGGACTATGGCTACACCTTC
TRBD2,TRBJ2-1,18,TRBV6-1,-,CASSALAAGGPFYNEQFF,TGTGCCAGCAGTGCATTGGCAGCGGGGGGGCCCTTCTACAATGAGCAGTTCTTC
TRBD2,TRBJ2-5,16,TRBV15,-,CATSSGLAGEQETQYF,TGTGCCACCAGCAGTGGGCTAGCGGGGGAGCAAGAGACCCAGTACTTC
TRBD1,TRBJ1-1,15,TRBV6-6,-,CASTKQGSAGTEAFF,TGTGCCAGCACAAAACAGGGGTCCGCCGGCACTGAAGCTTTCTTT
-,TRBJ2-7,16,TRBV18,-,CASSPIAEHGGYEQYF,TGTGCCAGCTCACCGATAGCGGAACATGGGGGATACGAGCAGTACTTC
TRBD1,TRBJ2-7,15,TRBV5-1,-,CASSYRDRDIDEQYF,TGCGCCAGCAGCTACCGGGACAGGGATATCGACGAGCAGTACTTC
-,TRBJ2-7,14,TRBV19,-,CASSSGLLSYEQYF,TGTGCCAGTAGTTCCGGGCTTTTGTCCTACGAGCAGTACTTC
-,TRBJ2-4,13,TRBV5-4,-,CASSLGGGNIQYF,TGTGCCAGCAGCTTGGGTGGGGGGAACATTCAGTACTTC
-,TRBJ2-1,15,TRBV15,-,CATSREYISDNEQFF,TGTGCCACCAGCAGAGAGTATATATCGGACAATGAGCAGTTCTTC
-,TRBJ2-2,17,TRBV6-4,-,CASSSFSAGASTGELFF,TGTGCCAGCAGTAGTTTCTCGGCAGGGGCAAGCACCGGGGAGCTGTTTTTT
-,TRBJ1-3,14,TRBV5-1,few,CASSLNQGGNTIYF,TGCGCCAGCAGCTTGAATCAAGGGGGAAACACCATATATTTT
-,TRBJ1-2,13,TRBV7-8,-,CASSLAINYGYTF,TGTGCCAGCAGCTTAGCGATTAACTATGGCTACACCTTC
-,TRBJ1-2,13,TRBV6-5,-,CASSYGPHYGYTF,TGTGCCAGCAGTTATGGGCCCCACTATGGCTACACCTTC
-,TRBJ2-5,15,TRBV19,-,CASSPLTGQRETQYF,TGTGCCAGTAGCCCCCTAACGGGACAACGAGAGACCCAGTACTTC
TRBD1,TRBJ1-6,17,TRBV5-1,-,CASSLDQGAGRNSPLHF,TGCGCCAGCAGCTTGGATCAGGGGGCAGGCCGGAATTCACCCCTCCACTTT
TRBD1,TRBJ2-7,12,TRBV7-8,-,CASSQTGGEQYF,TGTGCCAGCAGCCAGACAGGGGGCGAGCAGTACTTC
-,TRBJ2-5,13,TRBV2,-,CASSVAQGGTQYF,TGTGCCAGCAGTGTGGCACAGGGTGGGACCCAGTACTTC
-,TRBJ1-2,14,TRBV28,once,CASSLPTSNYGYTF,TGTGCCAGCAGTTTACCGACAAGCAACTATGGCTACACCTTC
-,TRBJ1-5,15,TRBV4-2,-,CASSQDPGRNQPQHF,TGTGCCAGCAGCCAAGATCCAGGCCGTAATCAGCCCCAGCATTTT
TRBD2,TRBJ2-7,19,TRBV7-9,-,CASSLVRTSGRQNSYEQYF,TGTGCCAGCAGCTTAGTTAGGACTAGCGGGAGGCAGAACTCCTACGAGCAGTACTTC
TRBD1,TRBJ2-5,14,TRBV19,-,CASRTGAGGETQYF,TGTGCCAGCAGAACAGGGGCAGGGGGAGAGACCCAGTACTTC
-,TRBJ1-1,16,TRBV19,once,CASSRGYRGMDTEAFF,TGTGCCAGTAGTAGGGGCTATCGGGGGATGGACACTGAAGCTTTCTTT
-,TRBJ2-1,14,TRBV4-2,-,CASSQVGASGEQFF,TGTGCCAGCAGCCAAGTAGGGGCTTCAGGTGAGCAGTTCTTC
-,TRBJ1-1,11,TRBV29-1,few,CSVRLNTEAFF,TGCAGCGTTCGTTTGAACACTGAAGCTTTCTTT
-,TRBJ1-4,12,TRBV27,-,CASSAPNEKLFF,TGTGCCAGCAGTGCGCCTAATGAAAAACTGTTTTTT
-,TRBJ2-1,16,TRBV11-2,-,CASSARLQPGDNEQFF,TGTGCCAGCAGCGCCAGACTCCAGCCCGGAGACAATGAGCAGTTCTTC
TRBD2,TRBJ2-7,14,TRBV29-1,-,CSARTSGTTYEQYF,TGCAGCGCCAGGACTAGCGGGACCACCTACGAGCAGTACTTC
-,TRBJ1-2,15,TRBV2,-,CASSEPTGKGYGYTF,TGTGCCAGCAGTGAGCCAACAGGGAAGGGTTATGGCTACACCTTC
-,TRBJ1-1,14,TRBV2,-,CATVWGVPKTEAFF,TGTGCCACCGTGTGGGGGGTTCCCAAGACTGAAGCTTTCTTT
-,TRBJ2-7,15,TRBV10-3,-,CAISFAGSGIYKQYF,TGTGCCATCAGTTTTGCCGGCTCGGGGATCTATAAGCAGTACTTC
-,TRBJ2-7,15,TRBV9,few,CASPSPIGTNQEQYF,TGTGCCAGCCCTAGCCCTATCGGGACAAATCAAGAGCAGTACTTC
TRBD2,TRBJ2-1,17,TRBV11-1,-,CASSFIGLAGGRNEQFF,TGTGCCAGCAGCTTCATAGGACTAGCGGGAGGGCGGAATGAGCAGTTCTTC
TRBD2,TRBJ2-1,17,TRBV19,-,CAPKGERSSGSRNEQFF,TGTGCCCCTAAGGGGGAAAGGTCTAGCGGGAGTCGGAATGAGCAGTTCTTC
-,TRBJ1-5,13,TRBV11-3,-,CASSLSGGQPQHF,TGTGCCAGCAGCTTATCTGGGGGGCAGCCCCAGCATTTT
TRBD1,TRBJ2-3,14,TRBV6-5,-,CASRRDSLTDTQYF,TGTGCCAGCAGGAGGGACAGTCTCACAGATACGCAGTATTTT
TRBD2,TRBJ2-1,15,TRBV5-1,-,CASSSGLAGGNEQFF,TGCGCCAGCAGCTCGGGACTAGCGGGAGGGAATGAGCAGTTCTTC
-,TRBJ1-1,13,TRBV7-9,-,CASSLNVNTEAFF,TGTGCCAGCAGCTTAAATGTGAACACTGAAGCTTTCTTT
-,TRBJ2-7,16,TRBV4-2,-,CASSQETFSRFYEQYF,TGTGCCAGCAGCCAAGAAACGTTCTCTAGGTTCTACGAGCAGTACTTC
TRBD2,TRBJ2-1,14,TRBV7-8,-,CASSFLGRVGEQFF,TGTGCCAGCAGCTTCCTCGGGAGGGTCGGTGAGCAGTTCTTC
TRBD1,TRBJ2-7,16,TRBV14,-,CASSQEGFAGGDEQYF,TGTGCCAGCAGCCAAGAAGGCTTCGCAGGGGGCGACGAGCAGTACTTC
TRBD1,TRBJ2-3,16,TRBV10-3,-,CAISESSQGARDTQYF,TGTGCCATCAGTGAGTCGTCACAGGGGGCACGAGATACGCAGTATTTT
TRBD1,TRBJ1-2,14,TRBV6-1,-,CASSEAGTVGGYTF,TGTGCCAGCAGTGAAGCGGGGACAGTAGGTGGCTACACCTTC
-,TRBJ2-3,13,TRBV11-2,-,CASSRVGTDTQYF,TGTGCCAGCAGCCGCGTTGGGACAGATACGCAGTATTTT